Listed here are 32 T cell receptor beta chains from one sample, sequenced in a study of CD8 T cells in Susac syndrome. Random-hexamer reverse transcription was applied to roughly 0.45 to 1 ug RNA. A single record per CDR3 protein comes from TCRdb applying MiXCR to the immunoSEQ multiplex PCR reads. The profile shows 90,000 to 150,000 distinct CDR3 sequences, roughly 90% of them singletons. What was sequenced was CD8+ T cells from PBMCs. All receptors derive from a human donor in good health.

The chain uses TRBV7-9 and TRBJ2-7; D gene ambiguous. Germline V CDR1 and CDR2: SEHNR, FQNEAQ (reference sequence). Trimming removed 5 bases at V and 0 bases at J, with 8 bases between. The CDR3 totals 13 residues. The CDR3 nucleotides are TGTGCCAGCAGCCCCGACACCTCCTACGAGCAGTACTTC. This translates into CASSPDTSYEQYF.

This chain uses TRBV20-1 with TRBJ2-7; the D is unclear. Germline CDR1 is DFQATT and CDR2 is SNEGSKA (reference sequence). The CDR3 length is 11 residues. The V and J ends lost 5 bases and 6 bases respectively, with 11 bases between them. CDR3 in amino acids: CSALRVREQYF. For the CDR3, the DNA is TGCAGTGCTCTCCGGGTGCGCGAGCAGTACTTC.

The V and J genes are TRBV5-1 and TRBJ1-6; 10 nucleotides line up with TRBD1. Germline trimming cut 4 bases from V and 8 bases from J; bases unmatched to any gene: 6. The CDR3 consists of 15 residues. In germline, CDR1 is SGHRS, CDR2 YFSETQ. The chain's CDR3 is CASSIIGQGDSPLHF. The CDR3 DNA is TGCGCCAGCAGCATTATCGGACAGGGGGATTCACCCCTCCACTTT.

This clonotype was detected once. The chain uses TRBV19 and TRBJ2-6; 7 nucleotides align to TRBD1. Trimming at V came to 3 bases and at J to 4 bases, leaving 6 bases not matched to a gene. Looked up from germline, CDR1 is LNHDA and CDR2 is SQIVND (reference sequence). The CDR3 contains 16 residues. For the CDR3, the DNA is TGTGCCAGTAGTATCAAGGGGGCGCTCGGGGCCAACGTCCTGACTTTC. It specifies CASSIKGALGANVLTF.

The chain combines TRBV12-5 with TRBJ2-2; tentative D call: TRBD2 (6 bases). This CDR3 has 13 residues. Per the germline V gene, CDR1 is LGHNT and CDR2 is FRNRAP. V gave up 0 bases and J gave up 13 bases, with 12 bases separating them. In DNA form, the CDR3 reads TGTGCTAGTGGTTTGGTCCGTGTGGAGGGGCTGTTTTTT. As protein: CASGLVRVEGLFF. Looking up the rest from reference TRBV12-5 and TRBJ2-2 gives the full variable domain: DARVTQTPRHKVTEMGQEVTMRCQPILGHNTVFWYRQTMMQGLELLAYFRNRAPLDDSGMPKDRFSAEMPDATLATLKIQPSEPRDSAVYFCASGLVRVEGLFFGEGSRLTVL.

The rearrangement joins TRBV9 to TRBJ2-3; tentative D call: TRBD1 (6 bases). Trimming removed 3 bases at V and 6 bases at J, with 17 bases between. Germline loops: CDR1 SGDLS, CDR2 YYNGEE. There are 15 residues in the CDR3. This CDR3 reads CASSADSRQADTQYF. In nucleotides, the CDR3 is TGTGCCAGCAGCGCCGACTCTAGACAGGCTGATACGCAGTATTTT.

J is TRBJ2-7 and V is TRBV11-3, with D hard to call. Trimming stripped 5 bases from V and 0 bases from J, with 11 bases between. The germline V gene has CDR1 SGHNT and CDR2 YENEEA. The CDR3 runs 14 residues. CDR3 nucleotides: TGTGCCAGCAGCCTCCCCGTTAGCTCCTACGAGCAGTACTTC. This translates into CASSLPVSSYEQYF.

The chain carries TRBV20-1 and TRBJ2-6, with D tentatively TRBD1 (6 bases). The germline gives CDR1 DFQATT, CDR2 SNEGSKA (reference sequence). The CDR3 consists of 14 residues. V lost 6 bases and J 2 bases, leaving 11 bases between the germline ends. CDR3 bases: TGCAGTGCCCCTGACAGGCCTGGGGCCAACGTCCTGACTTTC. This sequence encodes CSAPDRPGANVLTF.

V is TRBV9 and J is TRBJ2-2; tentative D call: TRBD1 (5 bases). The CDR3 length is 15 residues. V shed 5 bases and J shed 0 bases, with 11 bases lying between them. From germline, CDR1 is SGDLS and CDR2 YYNGEE. This CDR3 is CASSFKGSNTGELFF. The CDR3 DNA follows: TGTGCCAGCAGTTTCAAGGGGTCGAACACCGGGGAGCTGTTTTTT.

About this clonotype: As the CDR3 is not closed by the conserved phenylalanine or tryptophan, this likely results from a read error. The V call is TRBV11-2, the J call TRBJ2-7; TRBD1 agrees at 8 bases. This CDR3 has 14 amino acids. V gave up 4 bases and J gave up 4 bases; unmatched junction bases: 6. CDR1 and CDR2 (germline): SGHAT, FQNNGV. In DNA, the CDR3 is TGTGCCAGCAGCTCGGGCAACAGGGGGTACGAGCAGTACCTC. Translated, it gives CASSSGNRGYEQYL.

V usage is TRBV20-1 and J usage is TRBJ2-1, with unresolved D. This CDR3 spans 10 amino acids. Germline-derived CDR1 and CDR2 are DFQATT and SNEGSKA (reference sequence). The V end lost 3 bases, the J end lost 5 bases, and 2 bases lay between the germline ends. CDR3: CSASHNEQFF. The CDR3 DNA is TGCAGTGCTAGCCACAATGAGCAGTTCTTC.

The chain is built from TRBV6-5 and TRBJ1-1, with D possibly TRBD1 on 5 matching bases. Deletions cut 2 bases from V and 1 base from J, with 8 bases between. This CDR3 region has 14 residues. CDR1 MNHEY and CDR2 SVGAGI come from the germline V gene. This chain's CDR3 is CASSYGGTNTEAFF. DNA of the CDR3: TGTGCCAGCAGTTACGGTGGGACGAACACTGAAGCTTTCTTT.

V usage is TRBV9 and J usage is TRBJ2-2, with a weak D call TRBD1 (5 bases). The germline V gene has CDR1 SGDLS and CDR2 YYNGEE. This CDR3 comprises 16 residues. The V end lost 0 bases, the J end lost 0 bases, and 9 bases lay between the germline ends. Here the CDR3 reads CASSVEAGSNTGELFF. The DNA of the CDR3 is TGTGCCAGCAGCGTAGAGGCAGGGTCGAACACCGGGGAGCTGTTTTTT.

This rearrangement joins TRBV6-2 or TRBV6-3 to TRBJ2-5, with D perhaps matching TRBD1 (6 bases). Germline CDR1 MNHEY, CDR2 SVGEGT. The CDR3 covers 15 residues. The V end was cut by 6 bases, the J end by 1 base, with 15 bases between. DNA for the CDR3: TGTGCCAGCAGGACCTCTCTAGGGGGCCAAGAGACCCAGTACTTC. Translation: CASRTSLGGQETQYF.

The rearrangement joins TRBV27 to TRBJ2-7; D unresolved. The ends were cut back, 8 bases at V and 1 base at J, with 12 bases in the middle. Germline V gives CDR1 MNHEY, CDR2 SMNVEV (reference sequence). There are 13 residues in the CDR3. DNA of the CDR3: TGTGCCAGCTCTATGGATGTTTCCTACGAGCAGTACTTC. Protein product: CASSMDVSYEQYF.

This clonotype has only one observation. Mismatch with germline at one junction end may stem from a read error. The genes are TRBV7-9 and TRBJ2-7; D perhaps matches TRBD2 (6 bases). From germline, CDR1 is SEHNR and CDR2 FQNEAQ (reference sequence). The CDR3 has 15 amino acids. The CDR3 here is CASSLEIAGPYEQYF. The CDR3 coding sequence is TGTGCCAGCAGTTTAGAGATTGCGGGGCCCTACGAGCAGTACTTC.

This chain joins TRBV27 and TRBJ2-2; D is undetermined. This CDR3 contains 12 residues. V shed 7 bases and J shed 2 bases, with 5 bases lying between them. The V gene's germline CDR1 is MNHEY and CDR2 SMNVEV (reference sequence). The CDR3, as DNA: TGTGCCAGCAAAATTAACACCGGGGAGCTGTTTTTT. It encodes CASKINTGELFF.

This chain uses TRBV5-4 with TRBJ2-3; TRBD2 matches at 12 bases. Trimming at V came to 5 bases and at J to 6 bases, leaving 10 bases not matched to a gene. The CDR3 has 16 residues. CDR1 is SGHNT, CDR2 YYREEE, per germline (reference sequence). CDR3 nucleotide sequence: TGTGCCAGCAGACTGACTAGCGGGAGTAGATTGGATACGCAGTATTTT. Its translation: CASRLTSGSRLDTQYF. Based on the CDR3 plus reference TRBV5-4 and TRBJ2-3, the full variable domain is ETGVTQSPTHLIKTRGQQVTLRCSSQSGHNTVSWYQQALGQGPQFIFQYYREEENGRGNFPPRFSGLQFPNYSSELNVNALELDDSALYLCASRLTSGSRLDTQYFGPGTRLTVL.

This clonotype has a single count. The chain combines TRBV6-6 with TRBJ1-2; the match to TRBD1 covers 8 bases. This CDR3 spans 15 amino acids. Trimming removed 7 bases from V and 6 bases from J; junction bases left unmatched: 13. CDR1 MNHNY and CDR2 SVGAGI come from the germline V gene (reference sequence). This CDR3 is CASTQGDRGFNGYTF. The CDR3 DNA reads as TGTGCCAGCACCCAAGGCGACAGGGGATTTAATGGCTACACCTTC.

This rearrangement joins TRBV7-3 to TRBJ2-1, with TRBD2 matching 14 bases. Unmatched junction bases numbered 6, after V lost 5 bases and J lost 9 bases. Germline-derived CDR1 and CDR2 are SGHTA and FQGTGA. The CDR3 length is 15 residues. This CDR3 reads CASSRGLAGGGEQFF. CDR3 coding DNA: TGTGCCAGCAGCCGAGGACTAGCGGGGGGTGGTGAGCAGTTCTTC.

The chain combines TRBV2 with TRBJ2-1; the D gene could be TRBD1 or TRBD2 (6 bases each). V dropped 8 bases and J dropped 10 bases, with 15 bases sitting between them. The V gene's germline CDR1 is SNHLY and CDR2 FYNNEI. The CDR3 runs to 12 residues. CDR3 sequence: CASPPRGLEQFF. DNA for the CDR3: TGTGCCAGCCCCCCCAGGGGACTGGAGCAGTTCTTC.

The chain is built from TRBV19 and TRBJ2-1; TRBD2 might be the D (6 bases). Deletions cut 5 bases from V and 4 bases from J, with 12 bases between. Germline lookup yields CDR1 LNHDA and CDR2 SQIVND (reference sequence). This CDR3 is 14 amino acids long. CDR3 loop: CASSGGGAYNEQFF. CDR3 coding DNA: TGTGCCAGTAGTGGCGGAGGGGCGTACAATGAGCAGTTCTTC.

The J gene is TRBJ2-3, the V gene TRBV7-3; D not resolved. CDR3 length equals 14 residues. Germline CDR1 and CDR2: SGHTA and FQGTGA. With 4 bases removed from V and 1 base from J, the gap between germline ends came to 9 bases. The CDR3 sequence is CASSYTRGTDTQYF. The DNA for the CDR3 is TGTGCCAGCAGCTACACACGGGGCACAGATACGCAGTATTTT.

This sequence joins TRBV27 and TRBJ2-1; TRBD1 agrees at 11 bases. The CDR3 is 15 residues long. Trimming took 7 bases from V and 3 from J; bases not matched to a gene: 5. Per germline, CDR1 MNHEY and CDR2 SMNVEV (reference sequence). The CDR3 nucleotides are TGTGCCAGCACCAAGGGACAGGGGGACTACAATGAGCAGTTCTTC. Translation gives CASTKGQGDYNEQFF.

This clonotype was seen just once. The V and J genes are TRBV4-3 and TRBJ2-7; 7 positions agree with TRBD2. Per the germline V gene, CDR1 is LGHNA and CDR2 is YSLEER. Unmatched junction bases numbered 9, after V lost 0 bases and J lost 1 base. The CDR3 has 17 residues. The CDR3 loop is CASSQDGGGLSSYEQYF. The CDR3 DNA reads TGCGCCAGCAGCCAAGACGGCGGGGGATTATCTTCCTACGAGCAGTACTTC.

The chain is built from TRBV6-2 or TRBV6-3 and TRBJ2-2, with TRBD1 matching 9 bases. The germline V gene has CDR1 MNHEY and CDR2 SVGEGT. V was pared by 8 bases and J by 7 bases, with 8 bases of the junction left unmatched. This CDR3 has 14 amino acids. CDR3 in amino acids: CASRVQGAYGELFF. As DNA, the CDR3 is TGTGCCAGCCGAGTACAGGGGGCGTACGGGGAGCTGTTTTTT.

This chain joins TRBV5-1 and TRBJ2-6, with 12 bases fitting TRBD1. V gave up 0 bases and J gave up 2 bases; unmatched junction bases: 12. Per the germline V gene, CDR1 is SGHRS and CDR2 is YFSETQ. This CDR3 spans 21 amino acids. The CDR3 loop reads CASSLAGQGALRSPGANVLTF. Here the CDR3 DNA reads TGCGCCAGCAGCTTGGCGGGACAGGGGGCGCTTCGATCCCCTGGGGCCAACGTCCTGACTTTC. The complete variable domain, with remaining parts taken from reference TRBV5-1 and TRBJ2-6, reads KAGVTQTPRYLIKTRGQQVTLSCSPISGHRSVSWYQQTPGQGLQFLFEYFSETQRNKGNFPGRFSGRQFSNSRSEMNVSTLELGDSALYLCASSLAGQGALRSPGANVLTFGAGSRLTVL.

The V call is TRBV7-9, the J call TRBJ2-7, with 8 bases aligning to TRBD2. The CDR3 length is 16 residues. Germline CDR1 is SEHNR and CDR2 is FQNEAQ (reference sequence). Germline trimming cut 10 bases from V and 2 bases from J; bases unmatched to any gene: 16. CDR3 coding DNA: TGTGCCACTAGCTTAGTTAGCGGGACTACGACCTACGAGCAGTACTTC. It encodes CATSLVSGTTTYEQYF.

The V call is TRBV19, the J call TRBJ1-5; no firm D call. In germline, CDR1 is LNHDA, CDR2 SQIVND (reference sequence). The V and J ends lost 7 bases and 2 bases respectively, with 9 bases between them. CDR3 length: 13 amino acids. The CDR3 nucleotides are TGTGCCAGTAACGAACAGCGCAATCAGCCCCAGCATTTT. Protein product: CASNEQRNQPQHF.

The rearrangement joins TRBV30 to TRBJ1-2; D is undetermined. CDR1 GTSNPN and CDR2 SVGIG come from the germline V gene (reference sequence). The germline V and J ends were trimmed by 2 bases and 2 bases, with 21 bases remaining between them. The CDR3 covers 17 residues. CDR3 DNA sequence: TGTGCCTGGAGTACAATCCACGGACGCCTAATGAACTATGGCTACACCTTC. It is translated as CAWSTIHGRLMNYGYTF.

This chain links TRBV3-1 with TRBJ2-7, with TRBD1 matching over 9 bases. With V trimmed by 4 bases and J by 1 base, 17 bases remained unmatched. CDR1 LGHDT and CDR2 YNNKEL come from the germline V gene (reference sequence). The CDR3 has 19 residues. CDR3 bases: TGTGCCAGCAGCCTACATCCCGGGACAGGGCGGACCATTTCCTACGAGCAGTACTTC. Translation gives CASSLHPGTGRTISYEQYF.

The V and J genes are TRBV20-1 and TRBJ1-4; 8 positions match TRBD1. The germline CDR1 and CDR2 sequences are DFQATT and SNEGSKA (reference sequence). The CDR3 is 17 amino acids. V shed 4 bases and J 1 base; nucleotides not matched to a gene: 11. The CDR3 DNA follows: TGCAGTGCTATCTACCAGACAGGGGCCAAAACTAATGAAAAACTGTTTTTT. It encodes CSAIYQTGAKTNEKLFF.